This TCR beta chain is drawn from a study of cytomegalovirus exposure and HLA in healthy donors. Trimming took off 2 bases at V and 7 bases at J, with 9 bases between the two ends. Germline lookup yields CDR1 MNHNY and CDR2 SVGAGI (reference sequence). CDR3 size: 13 residues. Generated by immunoSEQ multiplex PCR, the TCRdb table keeps only in-frame clones and is missing some. The sample records approximately 210,000 clones, about 83% being singletons. This TCR was sampled from a woman aged 18-29 years in good health and CMV-seronegative. The source material was PBMCs. The V and J genes are TRBV6-6 and TRBJ2-1; D unclear. Here the CDR3 reads CASSYLPGNEQFF. CDR3 coding DNA: TGTGCCAGCAGTTACCTCCCCGGGAATGAGCAGTTCTTC.